This TCR beta chain was captured by sequencing in a study of regulatory T cells in long-lasting Graves disease. Building of the TCR beta libraries involved iRepertoire HTBI primers and Arm-PCR of CDR3 regions. TCRdb recomputed calls from the multiplex PCR reads with MiXCR, one row per CDR3 protein. The data contain hundreds of thousands of distinct CDR3 sequences, 20% of them singletons. This clonotype came up many times. Stated time point: persistent/refractory GD, antithyroid drugs over 5 years with positive TRAb. Isolated PBMC RNA provided the starting material for the TCR library. The sequencing here drew on peripheral blood mononuclear cells (PBMCs), taken when the disease was refractory, from a patient treated with antithyroid drugs. The source of this sequence is a female donor with Graves disease.

The CDR3 region is CASSPPIGTGHTEAFF. The CDR3 DNA is TGTGCCAGCTCACCACCGATTGGTACAGGACACACTGAAGCTTTCTTT. The chain joins TRBV18 to TRBJ1-1, with D possibly being TRBD1 (5 bases). The germline V gene encodes CDR1 KGHSH and CDR2 LQKENI. This CDR3 is 16 amino acids long. Trimming shortened V by 0 bases and J by 3 bases, and 14 bases separated the two germline ends.